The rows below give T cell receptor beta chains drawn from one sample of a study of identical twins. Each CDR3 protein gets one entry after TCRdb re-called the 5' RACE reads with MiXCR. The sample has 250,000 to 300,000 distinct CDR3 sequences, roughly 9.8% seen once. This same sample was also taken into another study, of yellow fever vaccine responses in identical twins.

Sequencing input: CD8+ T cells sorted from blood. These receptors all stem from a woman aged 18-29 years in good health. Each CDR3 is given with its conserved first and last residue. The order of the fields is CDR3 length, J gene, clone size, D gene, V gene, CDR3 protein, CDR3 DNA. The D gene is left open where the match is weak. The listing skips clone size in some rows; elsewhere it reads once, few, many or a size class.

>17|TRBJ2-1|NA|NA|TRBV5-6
CASSLGATELSYNEQFF
TGTGCCAGCAGCTTAGGCGCCACAGAACTCTCCTACAATGAGCAGTTCTTC
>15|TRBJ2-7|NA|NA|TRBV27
CASSLWRSLDYEQYF
TGTGCCAGCAGTTTATGGCGGTCCCTCGACTACGAGCAGTACTTC
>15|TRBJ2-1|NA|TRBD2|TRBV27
CASSLAGVLVDEQFF
TGTGCCAGCAGTTTAGCGGGGGTACTCGTGGATGAGCAGTTCTTC
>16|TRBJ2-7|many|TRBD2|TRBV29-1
CSVEGGSGRFQGEQYF
TGCAGCGTTGAGGGTGGGAGCGGGAGATTTCAAGGCGAGCAGTACTTC
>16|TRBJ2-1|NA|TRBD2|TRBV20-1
CSARAPAGVTYNEQFF
TGCAGTGCTAGAGCTCCGGCGGGGGTAACCTACAATGAGCAGTTCTTC
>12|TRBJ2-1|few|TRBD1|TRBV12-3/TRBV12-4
CASSAQGIEQFF
TGTGCCAGCAGTGCACAGGGGATTGAGCAGTTCTTC
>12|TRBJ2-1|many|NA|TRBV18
CASSPPGVEQFF
TGTGCCAGCTCACCACCAGGGGTCGAGCAGTTCTTC
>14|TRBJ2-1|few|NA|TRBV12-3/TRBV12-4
CASSHTGSYNEQFF
TGTGCCAGCAGTCACACGGGCTCCTACAATGAGCAGTTCTTC
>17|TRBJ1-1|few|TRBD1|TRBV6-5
CASSYVATGSLNTEAFF
TGTGCCAGCAGTTACGTGGCGACAGGGTCCCTGAACACTGAAGCTTTCTTT
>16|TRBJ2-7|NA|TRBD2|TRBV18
CASSPTTSGVYYEQYF
TGTGCCAGCTCACCGACAACTAGCGGGGTGTACTACGAGCAGTACTTC
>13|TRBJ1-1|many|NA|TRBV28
CASSLVRATEAFF
TGTGCCAGCAGTTTGGTACGCGCTACTGAAGCTTTCTTT
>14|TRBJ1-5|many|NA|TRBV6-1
CASRADYSNQPQHF
TGTGCCAGCAGGGCGGATTATAGCAATCAGCCCCAGCATTTT
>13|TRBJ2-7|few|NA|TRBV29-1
CSARTPTSGEQYF
TGCAGCGCCCGGACACCCACCTCGGGGGAGCAGTACTTC
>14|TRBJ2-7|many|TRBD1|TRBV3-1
CASTTGQGSDEQYF
TGTGCCAGCACAACGGGACAGGGAAGCGACGAGCAGTACTTC
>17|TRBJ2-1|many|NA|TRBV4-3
CASSQDWAGPSSNEQFF
TGCGCCAGCAGCCAAGACTGGGCGGGTCCCTCCTCCAATGAGCAGTTCTTC
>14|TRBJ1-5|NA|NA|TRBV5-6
CASSLGAGSQPQHF
TGTGCCAGCAGCTTGGGCGCAGGAAGCCAGCCCCAGCATTTT
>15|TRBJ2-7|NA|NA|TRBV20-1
CSASGSLARRDEQYF
TGCAGTGCTAGCGGCTCTCTGGCTCGTAGGGACGAGCAGTACTTC
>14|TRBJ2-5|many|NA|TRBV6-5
CASSYSMYQETQYF
TGTGCCAGCAGTTACTCAATGTACCAAGAGACCCAGTACTTC
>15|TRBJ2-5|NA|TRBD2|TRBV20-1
CSASGASGRPETQYF
TGCAGTGCGTCTGGCGCTAGCGGGAGACCAGAGACCCAGTACTTC
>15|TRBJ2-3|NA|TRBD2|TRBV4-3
CASSQSREGWDTQYF
TGCGCCAGCAGCCAAAGTCGGGAGGGATGGGATACGCAGTATTTT
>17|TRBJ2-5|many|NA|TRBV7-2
CASSLVFVGSMGETQYF
TGTGCCAGCAGCTTAGTGTTCGTAGGTTCGATGGGCGAGACCCAGTACTTC
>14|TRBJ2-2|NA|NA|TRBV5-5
CASSLVENTGELFF
TGTGCCAGCAGCTTGGTCGAAAATACCGGGGAGCTGTTTTTT
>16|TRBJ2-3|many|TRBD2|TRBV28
CASSPQAGILTDTQYF
TGTGCCAGCAGCCCTCAAGCGGGGATTCTCACAGATACGCAGTATTTT